This TCR beta chain was recorded in a study of blood T cell repertoires in COVID-19. Study context: Material from acute and convalescent COVID-19 was sourced from the United States, Italy and Spain. T cells, B-cell-depleted T cells, or PBMCs supplied cDNA or gDNA.

Each participant's cohort was designated according to participant-reported clinical history. This CDR3 is 13 amino acids long. The germline V gene encodes CDR1 LGHNA and CDR2 YSLEER. V gave up 2 bases and J gave up 8 bases; unmatched junction bases: 2. The assay was immunoSEQ multiplex PCR, and TCRdb's table has in-frame clones only and misses some. Among about 270,000 clones, 85% to 90% were seen once, and the ten largest hold roughly 4.3%. Sequencing was done on a sample of PBMCs or T cells enriched from blood (not recorded which). The receptor was derived from a woman in her thirties with acute COVID-19. The rearrangement uses TRBV4-3 and TRBJ1-4, with 7 positions matching TRBD1. In nucleotides, the CDR3 is TGCGCCAGCAGCCAACGGACAGGCGAAAAACTGTTTTTT. It encodes CASSQRTGEKLFF.